Shown below are 9 T cell receptor beta chains from a single sample sequenced in a study of blood T cell repertoires in COVID-19. The protocol was immunoSEQ multiplex PCR, while the TCRdb copy is restricted to in-frame clones and leaves out a portion. This table has 56,000 or so clones, around 84% appearing once. Sequencing was performed on peripheral blood. These TCRs come from a woman older than 75 with acute or convalescent COVID-19.

In its sample, this clone is medium-sized. The chain recombines TRBV27 with TRBJ1-2, with 10 bases that match TRBD1. Germline V lookup: CDR1 MNHEY, CDR2 SMNVEV (reference sequence). The CDR3 has 15 residues. V lost 5 bases and J lost 4; bases outside the gene matches: 7. The CDR3 DNA is TGTGCCAGCAGTCGAGGGACAGGGGTGGGCTATGGCTACACCTTC. Protein product: CASSRGTGVGYGYTF.

This clone was observed a few times. V gene TRBV19 combines with J gene TRBJ1-6; D uncertain. The V gene's germline CDR1 is LNHDA and CDR2 SQIVND (reference sequence). Trimming removed 1 base at V and 8 bases at J, with 6 bases between. This CDR3 is built from 13 residues. CDR3 nucleotides: TGTGCCAGTAGTATAGTTGAGGATTCACCCCTCCACTTT. This codes for CASSIVEDSPLHF. The entire variable domain, with the rest obtained from reference TRBV19 and TRBJ1-6, is as follows: DGGITQSPKYLFRKEGQNVTLSCEQNLNHDAMYWYRQDPGQGLRLIYYSQIVNDFQKGDIAEGYSVSREKKESFPLTVTSAQKNPTAFYLCASSIVEDSPLHFGNGTRLTVT.

The chain carries TRBV9 and TRBJ1-4, with D tentatively TRBD1 (6 bases). The CDR3 runs 15 residues. V was pared by 4 bases and J by 3 bases, with 13 bases between. From germline, CDR1 is SGDLS and CDR2 YYNGEE. The CDR3 DNA is TGTGCCAGCAGCCCCACAGGGCGGGCTAATGAAAAACTGTTTTTT. Translation: CASSPTGRANEKLFF.

The V gene is TRBV2, the J gene TRBJ2-7, with TRBD1 as a possible D gene (6 bases). Trimming pared 8 bases from V and 3 bases from J, leaving 14 bases between. Per the germline V gene, CDR1 is SNHLY and CDR2 is FYNNEI. This CDR3 has 13 amino acids. The CDR3 reads CASRDNRIYEQYF. The CDR3 coding sequence is TGTGCCAGCCGGGACAACAGAATCTACGAGCAGTACTTC.

The V call is TRBV7-9, the J call TRBJ1-2; 12 positions match TRBD1. V shed 4 bases, J shed 8 bases, and the junction held 11 bases outside the gene matches. This CDR3 contains 16 residues. The germline V gene encodes CDR1 SEHNR and CDR2 FQNEAQ (reference sequence). As DNA, the CDR3 is TGTGCCAGCAGCTCGGGACAGGGGGCGCCGATTACAGGCTACACCTTC. This encodes CASSSGQGAPITGYTF.

The rearrangement uses TRBV11-3 and TRBJ2-5, with TRBD1 as a possible D gene (6 bases). Germline values: CDR1 SGHNT, CDR2 YENEEA. This CDR3 contains 16 residues. Deletions cut 5 bases from V and 2 bases from J, with 18 bases between. CDR3 protein: CASSPFWARGQETQYF. The CDR3 DNA follows: TGTGCCAGCAGCCCATTTTGGGCAAGGGGGCAAGAGACCCAGTACTTC.

The chain recombines TRBV11-3 with TRBJ2-7, with TRBD1 matching 10 bases. CDR1 SGHNT and CDR2 YENEEA come from the germline V gene. The CDR3 loop spans 15 amino acids. Trimming took 1 base from V and 3 from J; bases not matched to a gene: 3. The CDR3 coding sequence is TGTGCCAGCAGCTTAGCAGGGACAGGGGTCTACGAGCAGTACTTC. It yields the protein CASSLAGTGVYEQYF.

The chain recombines TRBV27 with TRBJ2-7; 9 bases are a match to TRBD1. Trimming at V came to 3 bases and at J to 9 bases, leaving 6 bases not matched to a gene. CDR3 length: 13 residues. Germline CDR1 MNHEY, CDR2 SMNVEV (reference sequence). The CDR3, as DNA: TGTGCCAGCAGTTTCCCGGGACAGGGAAGGCAGTACTTC. It translates to CASSFPGQGRQYF.

Written as DNA, the CDR3 is TGTGCCAGCAGAAGGACAACCAAAAACATTCAGTACTTC. This gives the protein CASRRTTKNIQYF. This rearrangement joins TRBV11-2 to TRBJ2-4; TRBD1 might be the D (5 bases). CDR3 length equals 13 residues. CDR1 is SGHAT and CDR2 is FQNNGV in the germline V gene. V was shortened by 6 bases and J by 2 bases, with 8 bases between the two germline ends.